The entry that follows covers one T cell receptor beta chain sequence. The antigen remains undetermined. This specimen comes from a study of T cell clonotyping in hematopoietic cell transplantation. Study-wide results and caveats: Pathologically expanded recipient clonotypes increased progressively from day 30 to day 180 as diversity fell.

Generated by immunoSEQ multiplex PCR, the TCRdb table keeps only in-frame clones and is missing some. Of 9,500 to 12,000 clones listed, approximately 92% are singletons. Sequenced here: PBMCs, sampled 100 days after allogeneic stem cell transplant. The sequence was collected from a female patient in her 60s who had an allogeneic stem cell transplant from an unrelated donor, so the T cells may come from the graft donor. Some clones in this sample may be carry-over from other donors' samples.

The CDR3, as DNA: TGTGCCAGCAGCCAGTTCTACAATGAGCAGTTCTTC. Translating it yields CASSQFYNEQFF. V usage is TRBV14 and J usage is TRBJ2-1; D is uncertain. Germline CDR1 and CDR2: SGHDN and FVKESK. CDR3 length equals 12 residues. The V end was cut by 3 bases, the J end by 3 bases, with 3 bases between.